Following are 20 T cell receptor beta chains from one sample sequenced in a study of control samples from healthy donors and cancer patients. The repertoire was sequenced with immunoSEQ multiplex PCR; TCRdb's copy has only in-frame clones and lacks some. The table has about 61,000 clones, 85% to 90% seen once; the top ten hold under 7%. Sequencing used PBMCs. The receptors come from a man aged 60-69 years with colorectal cancer.

This chain connects TRBV3-1 (or the pseudogene TRBV3-2) to TRBJ2-5; 9 positions match TRBD2. The CDR3 contains 16 residues. V was clipped by 2 bases and J by 0 bases; unmatched bases: 4. Looked up from germline, CDR1 is LGHDT and CDR2 is YNNKEL (reference sequence). The CDR3 protein is CASSQLAGKHQETQYF. In nucleotides, the CDR3 is TGTGCCAGCAGCCAACTAGCGGGGAAACACCAAGAGACCCAGTACTTC.

This clone was detected once. The CDR3 nucleotides are TGTGCCAGCAGCCCCGCCGGGACCTTCTACGAGCAGTACTTC. Encoded protein: CASSPAGTFYEQYF. The chain combines TRBV11-2 with TRBJ2-7; TRBD1 or TRBD2 may be the D gene (5 bases each). Trimming removed 5 bases at V and 3 bases at J, with 14 bases between. CDR3 length: 14 amino acids. Germline CDR1 and CDR2: SGHAT and FQNNGV.

The rearrangement links TRBV3-1 (or the pseudogene TRBV3-2) to TRBJ2-1; possible D gene TRBD1, 5 bases. Trimming took 4 bases from V and 2 from J, leaving 12 bases between them. Germline V lookup: CDR1 LGHDT, CDR2 YNNKEL (reference sequence). This CDR3 region has 15 residues. The DNA of the CDR3 is TGTGCCAGCAGCCGACGGCAGGGAACCTACAATGAGCAGTTCTTC. Its translation is CASSRRQGTYNEQFF.

This chain's CDR3 is CATSDGGYNQPQHF. The CDR3 region has the DNA TGTGCCACCAGTGATGGAGGGTACAATCAGCCCCAGCATTTT. This chain connects TRBV24-1 to TRBJ1-5, with D unclear. Trimming removed 3 bases from V and 3 bases from J, with 8 bases in between. This CDR3 has 14 amino acids. Germline CDR1 reads KGHDR; CDR2 reads SFDVKD.

The gene calls are TRBV19 and TRBJ2-1; the D call may be TRBD1 or TRBD2 (6 bases each). Trimming left V 7 bases short and J 8 bases short, with 12 bases between. Germline lookup yields CDR1 LNHDA and CDR2 SQIVND (reference sequence). The CDR3 is made up of 12 amino acids. The CDR3 DNA is TGTGCCAGTAAGGTGGGGGGCCATGAGCAGTTCTTC. Amino acids: CASKVGGHEQFF. The full variable domain, with the rest looked up from reference TRBV19 and TRBJ2-1, is DGGITQSPKYLFRKEGQNVTLSCEQNLNHDAMYWYRQDPGQGLRLIYYSQIVNDFQKGDIAEGYSVSREKKESFPLTVTSAQKNPTAFYLCASKVGGHEQFFGPGTRLTVL.

This sequence joins TRBV3-1 (or the pseudogene TRBV3-2) and TRBJ2-1, with 7 bases matching TRBD2. Germline CDR1 is LGHDT and CDR2 is YNNKEL (reference sequence). The ends lost 1 base at V and 5 bases at J; junction bases unmatched: 5. The CDR3 has 15 residues. The CDR3 DNA is TGTGCCAGCAGCCAAGTGGGGACTACCCACAATGAGCAGTTCTTC. It codes for CASSQVGTTHNEQFF.

The V gene is TRBV29-1, the J gene TRBJ1-2; maybe TRBD1 (5 bases). The V gene's germline CDR1 is SQVTM and CDR2 ANQGSEA. The V end was cut by 4 bases, the J end by 8 bases, with 14 bases between. The CDR3 has 12 amino acids. The CDR3 DNA reads as TGCAGCGTTGTAGGGGAGGGGATAGGCTACACCTTC. This encodes CSVVGEGIGYTF.

This chain connects TRBV5-1 to TRBJ2-1; D might be TRBD2 (5 bases). Trimming pared 3 bases from V and 6 bases from J, leaving 16 bases between. This CDR3 region has 15 residues. The germline gives CDR1 SGHRS, CDR2 YFSETQ. In nucleotides, the CDR3 is TGCGCCAGCAGCTCCCAAGGAGGACCTCCCAATGAGCAGTTCTTC. It codes for CASSSQGGPPNEQFF.

This chain connects TRBV7-8 to TRBJ2-7; TRBD1 aligns across 8 bases. The V segment lost 1 base and the J segment 0 bases; nucleotides outside the gene matches: 2. CDR1 is SGHVS, CDR2 FQNEAQ, per germline. The CDR3 is 15 residues long. For the CDR3, the DNA is TGTGCCAGCAGCTTAGGGACAGGGCTCTCCTACGAGCAGTACTTC. It is translated as CASSLGTGLSYEQYF.

This clone was detected once. J is TRBJ1-1 and V is TRBV18, with no clear D. The CDR3 runs to 15 residues. Trimming stripped 1 base from V and 0 bases from J, with 9 bases between. The germline V gene encodes CDR1 KGHSH and CDR2 LQKENI. CDR3 region: CASSPQVSLNTEAFF. In DNA form, the CDR3 reads TGTGCCAGCTCACCACAGGTCAGCTTGAACACTGAAGCTTTCTTT.

This chain's CDR3 is CASSLVGRGNSPLHF. CDR3 in DNA: TGTGCCAGCAGCTTAGTGGGTAGGGGAAACTCACCCCTCCACTTT. The rearrangement uses TRBV7-9 and TRBJ1-6; D is possibly TRBD1 (5 bases). There are 15 residues in the CDR3. Germline V gene data show CDR1 as SEHNR and CDR2 as FQNEAQ (reference sequence). Trimming pared 1 base from V and 10 bases from J, leaving 14 bases between.

The rearrangement joins TRBV19 to TRBJ2-2; TRBD2 aligns across 12 bases. The CDR3 is 14 residues long. V shed 4 bases and J 6 bases; nucleotides not matched to a gene: 0. The germline gives CDR1 LNHDA, CDR2 SQIVND (reference sequence). The CDR3 is CASSTSGGAGELFF. Written as DNA, the CDR3 is TGTGCCAGTAGTACTAGCGGGGGGGCCGGGGAGCTGTTTTTT. The entire variable domain, with the rest obtained from reference TRBV19 and TRBJ2-2, is as follows: DGGITQSPKYLFRKEGQNVTLSCEQNLNHDAMYWYRQDPGQGLRLIYYSQIVNDFQKGDIAEGYSVSREKKESFPLTVTSAQKNPTAFYLCASSTSGGAGELFFGEGSRLTVL.

V and J are TRBV19 and TRBJ2-3; weak D call: TRBD2 (7 bases). CDR1 is LNHDA, CDR2 SQIVND, per germline (reference sequence). This CDR3 is built from 15 residues. Between the trimmed V and J ends, which lost 4 bases and 5 bases, there was a span of 16 bases. CDR3 coding DNA: TGTGCCAGTAGTAGGGCGGGGGCTTTTGAAGATACGCAGTATTTT. Its translation: CASSRAGAFEDTQYF. The full variable domain, completed using reference TRBV19 and TRBJ2-3, is DGGITQSPKYLFRKEGQNVTLSCEQNLNHDAMYWYRQDPGQGLRLIYYSQIVNDFQKGDIAEGYSVSREKKESFPLTVTSAQKNPTAFYLCASSRAGAFEDTQYFGPGTRLTVL.

The genes are TRBV2 and TRBJ2-5; 12 bases are a match to TRBD2. V lost 5 bases, J lost 5 bases, and 9 bases stayed unmatched. CDR1 is SNHLY, CDR2 FYNNEI, per germline. The CDR3 totals 16 residues. CDR3 in amino acids: CASSRSSGGAEETQYF. The CDR3, as DNA: TGTGCCAGCAGTCGTTCTAGCGGGGGGGCCGAGGAGACCCAGTACTTC.

This clone was picked up a small number of times. The CDR3 DNA is TGTGCCAGCAGCCGACAGGGGAAGGGGGATGGCTACACCTTC. This encodes CASSRQGKGDGYTF. The chain couples TRBV3-1 (or the pseudogene TRBV3-2) to TRBJ1-2; 8 bases fit TRBD1. The CDR3 is made up of 14 amino acids. V shed 4 bases and J 6 bases; nucleotides not matched to a gene: 7. Germline V gene lookup returns CDR1 LGHDT and CDR2 YNNKEL (reference sequence).

V is TRBV18 and J is TRBJ2-3; D remains ambiguous. CDR1 is KGHSH, CDR2 LQKENI, per germline. CDR3 size: 14 residues. V was cut by 0 bases and J by 4 bases, with 8 bases left in between. In DNA form, the CDR3 reads TGTGCCAGCTCACCACCCTCGAGACCAGATACGCAGTATTTT. Translated, it gives CASSPPSRPDTQYF.

Regarding this clone: At one end the junction does not follow the germline gene, possibly because of a read error. The chain joins TRBV11-3 to TRBJ2-3; 16 bases map to TRBD2. The CDR3 sequence is 19 residues long. Looked up from germline, CDR1 is SGHNT and CDR2 is YENEEA. CDR3 nucleotides: TGTGCCACCAGCTCACGGGGGACTAGCGGGGGGGCTAGCACAGATACGCAGTATTTT. Translating it yields CATSSRGTSGGASTDTQYF.

This clone was counted a few times. The CDR3 loop is CASSYSVGHNYEQYF. DNA for the CDR3: TGTGCCAGCAGTTACTCGGTGGGACATAACTACGAGCAGTACTTC. V usage is TRBV6-5 and J usage is TRBJ2-7, with D perhaps TRBD1 (6 bases). V lost 0 bases and J lost 3, with 12 bases in between. Per the germline V gene, CDR1 is MNHEY and CDR2 is SVGAGI. The CDR3 runs 15 residues.

This clone came up once. This rearrangement joins TRBV3-1 (or the pseudogene TRBV3-2) to TRBJ2-1; 9 bases match TRBD2. V lost 6 bases, J lost 4 bases, and 7 bases stayed unmatched. The CDR3 sequence is 15 residues long. Looked up from germline, CDR1 is LGHDT and CDR2 is YNNKEL (reference sequence). CDR3 protein: CASRLSGGPYNEQFF. CDR3 nucleotides: TGTGCCAGCAGACTCAGCGGGGGGCCTTACAATGAGCAGTTCTTC.

The chain couples TRBV9 to TRBJ2-2, with a weak D call TRBD1 (5 bases). Germline V gives CDR1 SGDLS, CDR2 YYNGEE. V gave up 0 bases and J gave up 6 bases, with 9 bases separating them. The CDR3 is made up of 14 amino acids. The CDR3 region has the DNA TGTGCCAGCAGCGTAGTCATAGGGGCCGGGGAGCTGTTTTTT. This encodes CASSVVIGAGELFF.